This section outlines one T cell receptor beta chain sequence together with its context. As yet, its antigen is unknown. The data are from a study of response to subunit inactivated influenza vaccine. Findings of the study overall: There was a suggestion from the authors that each seasonal influenza vaccination recruits few new T cells.

The CDR3 runs to 14 residues. The V segment lost 3 bases and the J segment 8 bases; nucleotides outside the gene matches: 7. MiXCR, applied by TCRdb to the RT-PCR reads, yields one record per CDR3 protein. This repertoire shows some 850,000 distinct CDR3 sequences, about 18% found once; its top ten account for 11%. This TCR was sampled from a man aged 50-60 years who received an inactivated influenza vaccine. Sequences were derived from PBMCs from blood, sampled about 5 days after vaccination. This chain joins TRBV12-3 or TRBV12-4 and TRBJ2-7, with 10 bases aligning to TRBD1. CDR3 sequence reads: CASSFDRGPDKQYF. CDR3 nucleotide sequence: TGTGCCAGCAGTTTCGACAGGGGGCCGGATAAGCAGTACTTC.